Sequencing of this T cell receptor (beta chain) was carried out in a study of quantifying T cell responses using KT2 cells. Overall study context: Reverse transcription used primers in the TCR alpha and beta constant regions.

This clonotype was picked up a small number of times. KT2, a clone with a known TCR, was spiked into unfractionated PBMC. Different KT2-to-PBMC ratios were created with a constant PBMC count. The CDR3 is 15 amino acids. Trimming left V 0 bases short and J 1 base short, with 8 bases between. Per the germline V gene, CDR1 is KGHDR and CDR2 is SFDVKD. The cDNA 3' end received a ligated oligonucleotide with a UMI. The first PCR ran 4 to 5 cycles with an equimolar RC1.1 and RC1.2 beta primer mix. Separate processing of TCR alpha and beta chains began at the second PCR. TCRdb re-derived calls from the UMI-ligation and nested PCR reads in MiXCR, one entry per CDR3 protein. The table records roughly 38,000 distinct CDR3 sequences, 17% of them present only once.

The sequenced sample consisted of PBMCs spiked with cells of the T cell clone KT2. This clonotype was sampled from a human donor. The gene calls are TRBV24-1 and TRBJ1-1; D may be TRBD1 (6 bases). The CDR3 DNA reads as TGTGCCACCAGTGATTTGCCGGGGGCGAACACTGAAGCTTTCTTT. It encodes CATSDLPGANTEAFF.